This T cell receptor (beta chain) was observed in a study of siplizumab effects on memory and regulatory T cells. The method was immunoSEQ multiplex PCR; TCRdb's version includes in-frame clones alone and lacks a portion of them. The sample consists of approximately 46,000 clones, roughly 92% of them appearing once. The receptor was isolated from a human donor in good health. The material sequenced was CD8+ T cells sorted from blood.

For the CDR3, the DNA is TGTGCCAGCAGTTTCCTGAGCATCACCTCTGGAAACACCATATATTTT. Protein product: CASSFLSITSGNTIYF. The chain employs TRBV28 and TRBJ1-3; D is ambiguous. The length of the CDR3 is 16 residues. Per the germline V gene, CDR1 is MDHEN and CDR2 is SYDVKM. V was cut by 3 bases and J by 0 bases, with 12 bases left in between.